The 8 T cell receptor beta chains given below trace back to one sample, sequenced in a study of blood T cell repertoires in COVID-19. Sequencing was performed with immunoSEQ multiplex PCR; in TCRdb, only in-frame clones are kept and a portion is missing. The repertoire holds 500,000 to 600,000 clones, 85% to 90% seen once, with roughly 8% in the top ten. Specimen: peripheral blood. Receptors originate from a woman between 45 and 60 years old with COVID-19, enrolled during active disease.

In the case of this clone: Other DNA sequences in the same sample also yield this CDR3. CDR3 in amino acids: CASSLRGLNTEAFF. The CDR3 bases are TGTGCCAGCAGTTTAAGAGGACTAAACACTGAAGCTTTCTTT. The V and J genes are TRBV27 and TRBJ1-1; D not resolved. The V and J ends lost 2 bases and 2 bases respectively, with 9 bases between them. The CDR3 runs to 14 residues. CDR1 and CDR2 from the germline V gene are MNHEY and SMNVEV (reference sequence).

This clone was found once. The chain carries TRBV18 and TRBJ2-4; TRBD2 is a possible D gene (6 bases). The CDR3 has 16 amino acids. Germline-derived CDR1 and CDR2 are KGHSH and LQKENI. V lost 4 bases and J lost 8, with 21 bases in between. CDR3 bases: TGTGCCAGCTCACGGGGTGCGGGGCATGGTGGTGACATTCAGTACTTC. Translating it yields CASSRGAGHGGDIQYF.

The V gene is TRBV11-2, the J gene TRBJ2-7; 8 bases align to TRBD1. This CDR3 comprises 15 residues. Trimming removed 0 bases from V and 3 bases from J; junction bases left unmatched: 4. Germline V lookup: CDR1 SGHAT, CDR2 FQNNGV. CDR3: CASSLDGQGHYEQYF. CDR3 bases: TGTGCCAGCAGCTTAGACGGACAGGGACACTACGAGCAGTACTTC. The full variable domain, its missing parts supplied by reference TRBV11-2 and TRBJ2-7, is EAGVAQSPRYKIIEKRQSVAFWCNPISGHATLYWYQQILGQGPKLLIQFQNNGVVDDSQLPKDRFSAERLKGVDSTLKIQPAKLEDSAVYLCASSLDGQGHYEQYFGPGTRLTVT.

The rearrangement links TRBV5-4 to TRBJ2-7, with a possible D match to TRBD1 (5 bases). V lost 0 bases and J lost 1, with 11 bases in between. Germline V gene sequence: CDR1 SGHNT, CDR2 YYREEE (reference sequence). The CDR3 sequence is 15 residues long. The CDR3 here is CASSLEGLRSYEQYF. CDR3 sequence (DNA): TGTGCCAGCAGCTTGGAGGGGCTGCGTTCCTACGAGCAGTACTTC.

With regard to this clone: The sample holds other DNA sequences that translate to the same CDR3. V usage is TRBV18 and J usage is TRBJ2-1, with a tentative D call TRBD1 (5 bases). The V gene lost 3 bases and the J gene lost 5 bases, with 8 bases spanning the gap. The CDR3 sequence is 13 residues long. From germline, CDR1 is KGHSH and CDR2 LQKENI. For the CDR3, the DNA is TGTGCCAGCTCACCGGGGCAGAACAATGAGCAGTTCTTC. Amino acid sequence: CASSPGQNNEQFF.

The CDR3 sequence: CASSQFSGQPQHF. The CDR3 nucleotides are TGTGCCAGCAGCCAATTTTCGGGTCAGCCCCAGCATTTT. The chain links TRBV5-8 to TRBJ1-5; D not certain. The CDR3 is 13 residues long. The ends were cut back, 4 bases at V and 6 bases at J, with 11 bases in the middle. Germline lookup yields CDR1 SGHTS and CDR2 YDEGEE.

V usage is TRBV10-2 and J usage is TRBJ2-3; TRBD2 aligns across 16 bases. The length of the CDR3 is 16 residues. V shed 6 bases and J 6 bases; nucleotides not matched to a gene: 6. Per germline, CDR1 WSHSY and CDR2 SAAADI. CDR3 in DNA: TGCGCCAGCAGAGAGGGACTAGCGGGGGGGTTGGATACGCAGTATTTT. Translated: CASREGLAGGLDTQYF.

The rearrangement joins TRBV7-3 to TRBJ2-3; 7 bases fit TRBD2. Germline loops: CDR1 SGHTA, CDR2 FQGTGA. J lost 0 bases, V lost 4 bases, and 7 bases had no gene match. The CDR3 runs 16 residues. The CDR3 DNA sequence: TGTGCCAGCAGCTCTTGGGGGGGAGTTAGCACAGATACGCAGTATTTT. Its translation: CASSSWGGVSTDTQYF.